Reported below is one TCR beta chain. Its antigen is not identified. The sample comes from a study of CD8+ T cells in alopecia areata. Looking at the study overall: Tofacitinib treatment spanned 6 to 18 months, with 6 months off drug afterward.

Whole-study findings and limits: Tofacitinib significantly brought down scalp clonality and expanded CD8+ clones among top 100. Numerous clones, expanded in lesions, remained in scalp and blood during tofacitinib.

Germline V CDR1 and CDR2: SQVTM, ANQGSEA. The CDR3 sequence is 13 residues long. V was clipped by 4 bases and J by 9 bases, with 17 bases between them. Treatment in this sample: oral pan-JAK inhibitor, 5-10 mg twice daily. The sequencing template was cDNA reverse transcribed from extracted RNA. Profiled with immunoSEQ multiplex PCR; TCRdb holds only in-frame clones, not every one. Among 200,000 to 250,000 clones listed, about three fifths were seen once. This clonotype was obtained from a human donor with alopecia areata. Source: CD4+ T cells sorted from blood, taken at week 4, from a patient treated with tofacitinib. This chain connects TRBV29-1 to TRBJ2-3; D gene unclear. CDR3: CSVADRLGPTQYF. The CDR3 DNA follows: TGCAGCGTTGCCGACCGACTGGGTCCAACGCAGTATTTT.